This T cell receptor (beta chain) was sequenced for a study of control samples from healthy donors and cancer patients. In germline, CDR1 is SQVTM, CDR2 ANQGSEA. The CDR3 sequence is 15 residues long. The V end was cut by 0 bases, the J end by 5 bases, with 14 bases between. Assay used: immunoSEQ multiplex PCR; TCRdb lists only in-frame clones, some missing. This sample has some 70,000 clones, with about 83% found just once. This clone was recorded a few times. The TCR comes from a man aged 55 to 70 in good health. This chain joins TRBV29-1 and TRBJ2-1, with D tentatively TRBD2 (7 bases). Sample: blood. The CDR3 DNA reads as TGCAGCGTTGAAGATCTAGGGGGAGGGGACAATGAGCAGTTCTTC. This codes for CSVEDLGGGDNEQFF.